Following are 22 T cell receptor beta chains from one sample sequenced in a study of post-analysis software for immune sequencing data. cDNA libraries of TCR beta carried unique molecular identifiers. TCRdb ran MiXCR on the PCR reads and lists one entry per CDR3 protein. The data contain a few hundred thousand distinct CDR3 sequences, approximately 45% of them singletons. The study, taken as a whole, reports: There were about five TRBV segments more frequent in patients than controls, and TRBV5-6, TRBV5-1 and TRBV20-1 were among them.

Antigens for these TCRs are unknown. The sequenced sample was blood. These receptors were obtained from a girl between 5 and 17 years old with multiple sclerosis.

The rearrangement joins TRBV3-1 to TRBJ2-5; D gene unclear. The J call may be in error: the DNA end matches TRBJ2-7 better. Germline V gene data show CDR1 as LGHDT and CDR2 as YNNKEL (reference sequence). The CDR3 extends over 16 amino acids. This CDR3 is CASSQDSVTAAYEQYF. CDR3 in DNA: TGTGCCAGCAGCCAAGATTCGGTTACAGCCGCCTACGAGCAGTACTTC.

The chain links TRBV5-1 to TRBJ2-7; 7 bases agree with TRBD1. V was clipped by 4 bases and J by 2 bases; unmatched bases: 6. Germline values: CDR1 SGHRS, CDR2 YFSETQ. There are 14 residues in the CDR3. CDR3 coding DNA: TGCGCCAGCAGCGTACTACAGGGGCCCTACGAGCAGTACTTC. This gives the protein CASSVLQGPYEQYF.

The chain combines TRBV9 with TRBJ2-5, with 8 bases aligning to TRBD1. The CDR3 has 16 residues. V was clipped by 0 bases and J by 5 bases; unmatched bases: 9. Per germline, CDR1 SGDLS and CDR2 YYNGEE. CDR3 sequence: CASSVGSGGSLETQYF. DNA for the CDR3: TGTGCCAGCAGCGTAGGATCAGGGGGCAGTTTGGAGACCCAGTACTTC.

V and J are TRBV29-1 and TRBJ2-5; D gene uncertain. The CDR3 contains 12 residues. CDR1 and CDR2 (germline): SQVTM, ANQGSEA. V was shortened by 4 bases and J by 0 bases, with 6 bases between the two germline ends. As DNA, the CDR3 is TGCAGCGTTGTGGCGGACCAAGAGACCCAGTACTTC. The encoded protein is CSVVADQETQYF.

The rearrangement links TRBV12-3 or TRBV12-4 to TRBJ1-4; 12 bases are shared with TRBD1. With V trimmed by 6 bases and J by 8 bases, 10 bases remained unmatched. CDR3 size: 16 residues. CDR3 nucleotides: TGTGCCAGCAGCCCGGGGGACAGGGGGCGAGGCGAAAAACTGTTTTTT. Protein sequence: CASSPGDRGRGEKLFF.

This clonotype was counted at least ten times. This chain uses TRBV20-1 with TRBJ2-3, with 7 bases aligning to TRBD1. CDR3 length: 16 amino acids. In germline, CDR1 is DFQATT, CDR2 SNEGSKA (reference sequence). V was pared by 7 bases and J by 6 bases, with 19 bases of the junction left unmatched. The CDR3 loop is CSGELEGGARFDTQYF. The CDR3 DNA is TGCAGTGGGGAGTTGGAAGGGGGCGCAAGGTTTGATACGCAGTATTTT.

The CDR3 spells CASSESYEGSGYTF. The CDR3 DNA follows: TGCGCCAGCAGTGAGTCTTATGAGGGCTCTGGCTACACCTTC. The chain is built from TRBV10-2 and TRBJ1-2; D unclear. Germline V gene data show CDR1 as WSHSY and CDR2 as SAAADI. The CDR3 has 14 residues. Between the trimmed V and J ends, which lost 0 bases and 7 bases, there was a span of 12 bases.

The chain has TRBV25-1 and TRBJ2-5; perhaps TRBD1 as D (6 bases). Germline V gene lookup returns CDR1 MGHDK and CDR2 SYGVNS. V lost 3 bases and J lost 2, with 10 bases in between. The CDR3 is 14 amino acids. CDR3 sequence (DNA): TGTGCCAGCAGTGAGCAGGGGCTTCAAGAGACCCAGTACTTC. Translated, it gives CASSEQGLQETQYF.

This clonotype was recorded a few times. CDR3 in DNA: TGCAGCGTTGAAGGGCGGACAGGGTCCTACGAGCAGTACTTC. Its translation: CSVEGRTGSYEQYF. The V call is TRBV29-1, the J call TRBJ2-7, with 8 bases aligning to TRBD1. J gave up 1 base and V 1 base, and 3 bases lay outside the gene matches. The CDR3 covers 14 residues. Germline lookup yields CDR1 SQVTM and CDR2 ANQGSEA.

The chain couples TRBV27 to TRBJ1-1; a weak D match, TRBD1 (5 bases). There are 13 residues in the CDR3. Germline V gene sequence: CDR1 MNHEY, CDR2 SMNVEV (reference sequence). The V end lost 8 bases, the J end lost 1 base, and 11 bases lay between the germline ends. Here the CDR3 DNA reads TGTGCCAGCGGCAGGGCCAAGAACACTGAAGCTTTCTTT. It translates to CASGRAKNTEAFF.

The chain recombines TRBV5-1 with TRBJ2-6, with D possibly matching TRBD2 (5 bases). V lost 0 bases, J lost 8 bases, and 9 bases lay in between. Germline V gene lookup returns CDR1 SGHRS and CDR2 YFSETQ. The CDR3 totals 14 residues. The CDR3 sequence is CASSLDGVPNVLTF. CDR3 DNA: TGCGCCAGCAGCTTGGACGGGGTACCCAACGTCCTGACTTTC.

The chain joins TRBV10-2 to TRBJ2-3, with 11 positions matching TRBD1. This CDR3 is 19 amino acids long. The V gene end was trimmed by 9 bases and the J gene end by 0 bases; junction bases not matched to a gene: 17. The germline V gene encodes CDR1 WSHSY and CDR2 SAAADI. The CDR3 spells CASQETRTGGTTSTDTQYF. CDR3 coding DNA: TGCGCCAGTCAAGAGACAAGGACAGGGGGCACTACCAGCACAGATACGCAGTATTTT.

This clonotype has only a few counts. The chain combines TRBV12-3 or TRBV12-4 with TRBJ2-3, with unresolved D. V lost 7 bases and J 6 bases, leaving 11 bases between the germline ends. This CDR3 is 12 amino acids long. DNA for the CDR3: TGTGCCAGCACGCCTGCCGCGGATACGCAGTATTTT. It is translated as CASTPAADTQYF.

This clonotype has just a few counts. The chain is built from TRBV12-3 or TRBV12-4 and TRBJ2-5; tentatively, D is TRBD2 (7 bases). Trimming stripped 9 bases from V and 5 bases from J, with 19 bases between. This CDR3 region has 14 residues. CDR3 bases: TGTGCCAGTAGCTCGGGGGGCGCTTCCGAGACCCAGTACTTC. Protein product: CASSSGGASETQYF.

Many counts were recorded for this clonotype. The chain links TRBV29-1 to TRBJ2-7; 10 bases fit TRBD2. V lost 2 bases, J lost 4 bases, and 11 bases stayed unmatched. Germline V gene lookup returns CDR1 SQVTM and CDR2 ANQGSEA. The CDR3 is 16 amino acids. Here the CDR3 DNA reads TGCAGCGTTGAAAGACCCACTAGCGGGATTGCTTACGAGCAGTACTTC. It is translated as CSVERPTSGIAYEQYF.

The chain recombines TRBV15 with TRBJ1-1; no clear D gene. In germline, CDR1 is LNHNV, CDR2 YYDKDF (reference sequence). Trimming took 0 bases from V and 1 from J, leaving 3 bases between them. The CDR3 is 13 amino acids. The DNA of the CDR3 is TGTGCCACCAGCAGAGAAGCGAACACTGAAGCTTTCTTT. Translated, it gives CATSREANTEAFF.

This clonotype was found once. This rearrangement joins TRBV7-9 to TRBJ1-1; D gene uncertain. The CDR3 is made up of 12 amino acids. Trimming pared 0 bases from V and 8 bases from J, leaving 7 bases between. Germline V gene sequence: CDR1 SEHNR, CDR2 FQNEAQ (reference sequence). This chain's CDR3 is CASSLAGAEAFF. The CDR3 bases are TGTGCCAGCAGCTTAGCAGGAGCAGAAGCTTTCTTT.

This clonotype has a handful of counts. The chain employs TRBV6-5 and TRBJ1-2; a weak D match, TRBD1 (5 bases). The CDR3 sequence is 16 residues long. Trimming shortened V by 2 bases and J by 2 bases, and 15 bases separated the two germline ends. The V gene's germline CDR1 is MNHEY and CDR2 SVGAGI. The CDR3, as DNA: TGTGCCAGCAGTTACGACCTCGGGGCGGCAAACTATGGCTACACCTTC. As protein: CASSYDLGAANYGYTF.

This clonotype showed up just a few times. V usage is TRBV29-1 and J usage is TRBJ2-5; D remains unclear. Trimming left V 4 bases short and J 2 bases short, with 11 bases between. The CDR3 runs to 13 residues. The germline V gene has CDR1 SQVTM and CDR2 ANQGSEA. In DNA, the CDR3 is TGCAGCGTTGGTCGGGCGGCACAAGAGACCCAGTACTTC. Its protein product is CSVGRAAQETQYF.

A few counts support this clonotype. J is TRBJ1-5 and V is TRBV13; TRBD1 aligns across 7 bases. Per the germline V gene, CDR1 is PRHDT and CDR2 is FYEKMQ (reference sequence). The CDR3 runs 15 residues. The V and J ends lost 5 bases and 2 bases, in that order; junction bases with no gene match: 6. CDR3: CASSTDRVCNQPQHF. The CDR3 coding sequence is TGTGCCAGCAGCACCGACAGGGTGTGCAATCAGCCCCAGCATTTT.

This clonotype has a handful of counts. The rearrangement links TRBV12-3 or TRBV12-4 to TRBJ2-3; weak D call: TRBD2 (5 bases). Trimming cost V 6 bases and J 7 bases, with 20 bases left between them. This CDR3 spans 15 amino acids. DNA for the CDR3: TGTGCCAGCAGCCCCGGACTCGCCATGTCGTATACGCAGTATTTT. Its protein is CASSPGLAMSYTQYF.

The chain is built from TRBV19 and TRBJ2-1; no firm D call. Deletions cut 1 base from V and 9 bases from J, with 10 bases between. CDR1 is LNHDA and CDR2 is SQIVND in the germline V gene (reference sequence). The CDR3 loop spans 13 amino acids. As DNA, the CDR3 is TGTGCCAGTAGTATAGGTTCCGGCCTTGAGCAGTTCTTC. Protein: CASSIGSGLEQFF.